One sample yielded the 18 T cell receptor beta chains listed below, sequenced in a study of blood T cell repertoires in COVID-19. Clones were read by immunoSEQ multiplex PCR, and TCRdb kept only the in-frame ones, dropping some. Seen here are about 360,000 clones, approximately 86% observed once, and the top ten hold under 3%. Sequencing was performed on peripheral blood. The receptors stem from a human donor in a cohort sampled during active COVID-19.

The chain employs TRBV3-1 (or the pseudogene TRBV3-2) and TRBJ2-6; D ambiguous. The CDR3 has 17 amino acids. Deletions cut 6 bases from V and 0 bases from J, with 15 bases between. CDR1 LGHDT and CDR2 YNNKEL come from the germline V gene (reference sequence). CDR3 nucleotide sequence: TGTGCCAGCAGGCGTGGGCAGGCATTCTCTGGGGCCAACGTCCTGACTTTC. Translating gives CASRRGQAFSGANVLTF.

V is TRBV6-1 and J is TRBJ2-5; 7 nucleotides line up with TRBD1. This CDR3 has 15 amino acids. V trimming: 3 bases; J trimming: 3 bases; junction bases outside the gene matches: 7. CDR1 is MNHNS, CDR2 SASEGT, per germline. The CDR3 bases are TGTGCCAGCAGTGATATGTCGACAGGGAAAGAGACCCAGTACTTC. Its translation is CASSDMSTGKETQYF.

The CDR3 bases are TGTGCCAGCAGTCACGGACAGGGGGCTTATGGCTACACCTTC. It is translated as CASSHGQGAYGYTF. The chain combines TRBV6-6 with TRBJ1-2; TRBD1 matches 11 bases. V was clipped by 5 bases and J by 5 bases; unmatched bases: 4. The CDR3 is 14 residues long. Germline-derived CDR1 and CDR2 are MNHNY and SVGAGI (reference sequence).

The rearrangement joins TRBV2 to TRBJ1-5, with 9 nucleotides matching TRBD1. The CDR3 loop spans 15 amino acids. V shed 7 bases and J 4 bases; nucleotides not matched to a gene: 8. Germline-derived CDR1 and CDR2 are SNHLY and FYNNEI. The CDR3 is CASTVRTGENQPQHF. The CDR3 coding sequence is TGTGCCAGCACCGTCCGGACAGGGGAAAATCAGCCCCAGCATTTT.

The CDR3 spells CAWSSSQGSIQYF. The CDR3 coding sequence is TGTGCCTGGAGTTCATCACAGGGTAGCATTCAGTACTTC. The chain carries TRBV30 and TRBJ2-4; possible D gene TRBD1, 6 bases. Trimming cost V 2 bases and J 9 bases, with 14 bases left between them. The CDR3 length is 13 residues. Germline CDR1 GTSNPN, CDR2 SVGIG (reference sequence).

This chain connects TRBV13 to TRBJ2-1; TRBD2 matches at 15 bases. CDR1 PRHDT and CDR2 FYEKMQ come from the germline V gene (reference sequence). The V and J ends lost 10 bases and 7 bases, in that order; junction bases with no gene match: 5. The CDR3 is 14 residues long. CDR3 in DNA: TGTGCCACCCGGGGACTAGCGGGAGGAAATGAGCAGTTCTTC. As protein: CATRGLAGGNEQFF.

In DNA form, the CDR3 reads TGTGCCAGCAGCTCCCGCTTCGCGGGCGTCGGGACCGGGGAGCTGTTTTTT. Its protein product is CASSSRFAGVGTGELFF. The chain recombines TRBV5-4 with TRBJ2-2, with D maybe TRBD2 (5 bases). The CDR3 sequence is 17 residues long. The germline gives CDR1 SGHNT, CDR2 YYREEE (reference sequence). The V gene lost 3 bases and the J gene lost 5 bases, with 20 bases spanning the gap. Drawing the rest from reference TRBV5-4 and TRBJ2-2, the complete variable domain is ETGVTQSPTHLIKTRGQQVTLRCSSQSGHNTVSWYQQALGQGPQFIFQYYREEENGRGNFPPRFSGLQFPNYSSELNVNALELDDSALYLCASSSRFAGVGTGELFFGEGSRLTVL.

J is TRBJ2-5 and V is TRBV30; TRBD1 matches 9 bases. V gave up 7 bases and J gave up 5 bases; unmatched junction bases: 8. The CDR3 is 13 amino acids. Germline-derived CDR1 and CDR2 are GTSNPN and SVGIG (reference sequence). The DNA of the CDR3 is TGTGCCTTGACCCGGGACAGGGATGAGACCCAGTACTTC. This translates into CALTRDRDETQYF. The full variable domain, completed using reference TRBV30 and TRBJ2-5, is SQTIHQWPATLVQPVGSPLSLECTVEGTSNPNLYWYRQAAGRGLQLLFYSVGIGQISSEVPQNLSASRPQDRQFILSSKKLLLSDSGFYLCALTRDRDETQYFGPGTRLLVL.

The CDR3 DNA reads TGTGCCAGCAGCCCATCGGAGGGGACTGAAGCTTTCTTT. This encodes CASSPSEGTEAFF. The chain has TRBV12-3 or TRBV12-4 and TRBJ1-1; D may be TRBD1 (5 bases). The CDR3 has 13 residues. The V end was cut by 6 bases, the J end by 5 bases, with 13 bases between.

The chain links TRBV3-1 (or the pseudogene TRBV3-2) to TRBJ2-7; 9 positions agree with TRBD2. Germline lookup yields CDR1 LGHDT and CDR2 YNNKEL (reference sequence). V lost 7 bases and J lost 5; bases outside the gene matches: 9. The CDR3 has 14 amino acids. CDR3 nucleotides: TGTGCCAGCAAGAAGGCGGGAGGGCCGAACGAGCAGTACTTC. Its translation: CASKKAGGPNEQYF.

In this sample, this clone turned up a few times. The rearrangement joins TRBV24-1 to TRBJ1-4, with 10 bases lining up with TRBD1. The length of the CDR3 is 15 residues. V gave up 2 bases and J gave up 10 bases; unmatched junction bases: 6. Germline CDR1 KGHDR, CDR2 SFDVKD. The CDR3 DNA reads as TGTGCCACCAGTGATTCCGGGACAGGGGAGGCAAAACTGTTTTTT. Protein product: CATSDSGTGEAKLFF.

V usage is TRBV5-5 and J usage is TRBJ2-5; 9 bases match TRBD2. After removal of 4 bases from V and 4 bases from J, the junction contained 8 bases not matched to a gene. Germline lookup yields CDR1 SGHKS and CDR2 YYEKEE (reference sequence). CDR3 length: 15 amino acids. This CDR3 reads CASSGLAGGPETQYF. In DNA form, the CDR3 reads TGTGCCAGCAGCGGTCTCGCGGGGGGGCCAGAGACCCAGTACTTC. Looking up the rest from reference TRBV5-5 and TRBJ2-5 gives the full variable domain: DAGVTQSPTHLIKTRGQQVTLRCSPISGHKSVSWYQQVLGQGPQFIFQYYEKEERGRGNFPDRFSARQFPNYSSELNVNALLLGDSALYLCASSGLAGGPETQYFGPGTRLLVL.

The rearrangement links TRBV30 to TRBJ2-2; possibly TRBD1 for D (6 bases). The CDR3 contains 12 residues. Trimming cost V 1 base and J 7 bases, with 7 bases left between them. Germline CDR1 and CDR2: GTSNPN and SVGIG (reference sequence). CDR3 coding DNA: TGTGCCTGGAGTGACAGGGACGGGGAGCTGTTTTTT. Translated, it gives CAWSDRDGELFF.

The V call is TRBV7-9, the J call TRBJ2-1; 7 bases match TRBD2. V lost 5 bases, J lost 0 bases, and 13 bases stayed unmatched. The length of the CDR3 is 18 residues. The germline V gene has CDR1 SEHNR and CDR2 FQNEAQ (reference sequence). The CDR3 sequence is CASSPSPTSSGSYNEQFF. The CDR3 bases are TGTGCCAGCAGCCCGTCGCCGACTAGCTCGGGCTCCTACAATGAGCAGTTCTTC.

Worth noting for this clone: The same CDR3 also results from other DNA sequences found in this sample. The V and J genes are TRBV10-3 and TRBJ2-5; TRBD2 is a possible D gene (5 bases). Per germline, CDR1 ENHRY and CDR2 SYGVKD. This CDR3 has 11 residues. V was pared by 6 bases and J by 4 bases, with 6 bases between. This chain's CDR3 is CAISGGETQYF. The CDR3 nucleotides read TGTGCCATCAGCGGAGGAGAGACCCAGTACTTC.

The chain carries TRBV7-9 and TRBJ2-3; D gene unclear. The germline V gene encodes CDR1 SEHNR and CDR2 FQNEAQ (reference sequence). Trimming shortened V by 2 bases and J by 6 bases, and 9 bases separated the two germline ends. The CDR3 loop spans 13 amino acids. CDR3 protein: CASSLSLADTQYF. CDR3 in DNA: TGTGCCAGCAGCTTATCCTTAGCTGATACGCAGTATTTT. Using reference TRBV7-9 and TRBJ2-3 for the parts outside the CDR3, the full variable domain is DTGVSQNPRHKITKRGQNVTFRCDPISEHNRLYWYRQTLGQGPEFLTYFQNEAQLEKSRLLSDRFSAERPKGSFSTLEIQRTEQGDSAMYLCASSLSLADTQYFGPGTRLTVL.

This clone turned up a few times. The chain recombines TRBV7-9 with TRBJ1-3; no clear D gene. The germline V gene has CDR1 SEHNR and CDR2 FQNEAQ (reference sequence). The CDR3 runs to 13 residues. V lost 3 bases, J lost 16 bases, and 19 bases lay in between. The CDR3 here is CASSFGGPTTFYF. DNA of the CDR3: TGTGCCAGCAGCTTCGGCGGGCCGACAACGTTTTATTTT.

This clone was detected only once. V and J are TRBV5-1 and TRBJ1-1; no reliable D call. V was clipped by 1 base and J by 3 bases, with 13 bases between them. The CDR3 sequence is 15 residues long. From germline, CDR1 is SGHRS and CDR2 YFSETQ. The CDR3 DNA is TGCGCCAGCAGCTTGTCCGCAAGGAGCGACACTGAAGCTTTCTTT. Its translation: CASSLSARSDTEAFF.